These 22 T cell receptor beta chains share one sample of origin, sequenced in a study of tumour-infiltrating T cells in Burkitt lymphoma. Profiling relied on immunoSEQ multiplex PCR, and the TCRdb table lists in-frame clones only, not all of them. This table holds around 50,000 clones, around a third found once. The material sequenced was tumor tissue. The receptors were gathered from a human donor with Burkitt lymphoma.

The rearrangement uses TRBV19 and TRBJ2-5, with 12 bases that match TRBD2. The CDR3 runs 20 residues. Trimming at V came to 6 bases and at J to 7 bases, leaving 24 bases not matched to a gene. Germline CDR1 LNHDA, CDR2 SQIVND (reference sequence). This CDR3 is CASSPTNLRALAGGPGTQYF. DNA for the CDR3: TGTGCCAGTAGCCCGACAAACCTGAGGGCGCTAGCGGGGGGGCCCGGGACCCAGTACTTC.

This chain joins TRBV2 and TRBJ1-2; D perhaps matches TRBD1 (6 bases). The CDR3 consists of 15 residues. Trimming pared 0 bases from V and 6 bases from J, leaving 14 bases between. Looked up from germline, CDR1 is SNHLY and CDR2 is FYNNEI. The CDR3 here is CASSEARQAPHGYTF. CDR3 in DNA: TGTGCCAGCAGTGAAGCGCGACAGGCCCCCCATGGCTACACCTTC.

The chain combines TRBV2 with TRBJ2-1; 8 bases align to TRBD1. The CDR3 extends over 14 amino acids. Unmatched junction bases numbered 4, after V lost 6 bases and J lost 3 bases. The germline V gene has CDR1 SNHLY and CDR2 FYNNEI. The DNA of the CDR3 is TGTGCCAGCAGAAGGACAGGGAACTACAATGAGCAGTTCTTC. Translation gives CASRRTGNYNEQFF.

This sequence joins TRBV7-8 and TRBJ1-5, with 9 bases matching TRBD1. V dropped 0 bases and J dropped 6; count of bases not matched to a gene: 9. From germline, CDR1 is SGHVS and CDR2 FQNEAQ. The CDR3 has 17 amino acids. The CDR3 region is CASSLAQWTGDVQPQHF. The CDR3 coding sequence is TGTGCCAGCAGCTTAGCGCAGTGGACAGGGGACGTTCAGCCCCAGCATTTT.

The gene calls are TRBV25-1 and TRBJ1-6; no clear D gene. This CDR3 has 12 residues. The ends were cut back, 5 bases at V and 6 bases at J, with 5 bases in the middle. Germline values: CDR1 MGHDK, CDR2 SYGVNS. The chain's CDR3 is CASSNGNSPLHF. CDR3 nucleotides: TGTGCCAGCAGTAATGGTAATTCACCCCTCCACTTT.

This clone was picked up a small number of times. The chain recombines TRBV4-2 with TRBJ1-3; the D is unclear. The germline V and J ends were trimmed by 0 bases and 2 bases, with 8 bases remaining between them. CDR1 LGHNA and CDR2 YNFKEQ come from the germline V gene. This CDR3 has 15 amino acids. This CDR3 is CASSQDIGTGNTIYF. CDR3 in DNA: TGTGCCAGCAGCCAAGATATAGGGACTGGAAACACCATATATTTT.

The chain is built from TRBV11-2 and TRBJ1-1; D not certain. The CDR3 is 13 amino acids. Trimming pared 3 bases from V and 6 bases from J, leaving 11 bases between. Germline V CDR1 and CDR2: SGHAT, FQNNGV. The CDR3 sequence is CASSLERVSEAFF. The CDR3 DNA is TGTGCCAGCAGCTTGGAGAGGGTTTCTGAAGCTTTCTTT.

This clone was counted between two and nine times. V usage is TRBV5-1 and J usage is TRBJ2-7; 8 nucleotides agree with TRBD1. This CDR3 comprises 13 residues. Germline lookup yields CDR1 SGHRS and CDR2 YFSETQ. V shed 4 bases, J shed 6 bases, and the junction held 6 bases outside the gene matches. CDR3: CASSPDREGEQYF. CDR3 DNA: TGCGCCAGCAGCCCGGACAGGGAAGGCGAGCAGTACTTC. The full variable domain, with the rest looked up from reference TRBV5-1 and TRBJ2-7, is KAGVTQTPRYLIKTRGQQVTLSCSPISGHRSVSWYQQTPGQGLQFLFEYFSETQRNKGNFPGRFSGRQFSNSRSEMNVSTLELGDSALYLCASSPDREGEQYFGPGTRLTVT.

This clone appeared a few times. The rearrangement joins TRBV15 to TRBJ2-1; 7 bases fit TRBD1. CDR3 length: 17 amino acids. Germline V gene lookup returns CDR1 LNHNV and CDR2 YYDKDF (reference sequence). The trim removed 1 base at V and 0 bases at J, leaving 6 bases unmatched. Written as DNA, the CDR3 is TGTGCCACCAGCAGAGGACAGGGCCCTGTCTCCTACAATGAGCAGTTCTTC. Its translation: CATSRGQGPVSYNEQFF.

The V gene is TRBV5-6, the J gene TRBJ2-5, with a tentative D call TRBD2 (6 bases). The CDR3 length is 16 residues. V lost 3 bases and J 7 bases, leaving 22 bases between the germline ends. Germline CDR1 is SGHDT and CDR2 is YYEEEE. The CDR3 DNA reads as TGTGCCAGCAGCTCCGCGGACGTGATCCGGAGGGGGACCCAGTACTTC. As protein: CASSSADVIRRGTQYF.

This clone has just a few counts. The J gene is TRBJ2-5, the V gene TRBV5-4, with 12 bases identical to TRBD2. After removal of 1 base from V and 5 bases from J, the junction contained 6 bases not matched to a gene. This CDR3 comprises 16 residues. CDR1 is SGHNT, CDR2 YYREEE, per germline (reference sequence). The CDR3 here is CASSLRTSGVGETQYF. The CDR3, as DNA: TGTGCCAGCAGCTTGAGGACTAGCGGGGTGGGGGAGACCCAGTACTTC.

V is TRBV13 and J is TRBJ2-3; no definite D call. V was clipped by 3 bases and J by 7 bases, with 5 bases between them. There are 11 residues in the CDR3. CDR1 PRHDT and CDR2 FYEKMQ come from the germline V gene (reference sequence). This CDR3 reads CASSFGNTQYF. Here the CDR3 DNA reads TGTGCCAGCAGCTTCGGAAATACGCAGTATTTT.

CDR3 sequence reads: CASRLAGGYEQYF. The CDR3 DNA follows: TGTGCCAGCCGACTAGCGGGGGGGTACGAGCAGTACTTC. The chain employs TRBV2 and TRBJ2-7; 14 positions match TRBD2. The V segment lost 8 bases and the J segment 4 bases; nucleotides outside the gene matches: 1. This CDR3 region has 13 residues. Germline CDR1 and CDR2: SNHLY and FYNNEI. Supplemented by reference TRBV2 and TRBJ2-7, the full variable domain reads EPEVTQTPSHQVTQMGQEVILRCVPISNHLYFYWYRQILGQKVEFLVSFYNNEISEKSEIFDDQFSVERPDGSNFTLKIRSTKLEDSAMYFCASRLAGGYEQYFGPGTRLTVT.

This clone was seen more than once but under ten times. The rearrangement joins TRBV5-1 to TRBJ2-5, with D possibly called TRBD1 or TRBD2 (6 bases each). V dropped 3 bases and J dropped 4 bases, with 19 bases sitting between them. CDR3 size: 16 residues. Germline CDR1 and CDR2: SGHRS and YFSETQ. The CDR3: CASSWGAALRRETQYF. Here the CDR3 DNA reads TGCGCCAGCAGCTGGGGGGCGGCTCTCCGACGAGAGACCCAGTACTTC. Drawing the rest from reference TRBV5-1 and TRBJ2-5, the complete variable domain is KAGVTQTPRYLIKTRGQQVTLSCSPISGHRSVSWYQQTPGQGLQFLFEYFSETQRNKGNFPGRFSGRQFSNSRSEMNVSTLELGDSALYLCASSWGAALRRETQYFGPGTRLLVL.

This clone was detected only a few times. This chain connects TRBV18 to TRBJ2-5; 7 positions agree with TRBD2. The CDR3 sequence is 14 residues long. The V gene end was trimmed by 3 bases and the J gene end by 5 bases; junction bases not matched to a gene: 6. CDR1 and CDR2 from the germline V gene are KGHSH and LQKENI. CDR3 coding DNA: TGTGCCAGCTCACCCGGACTAGGAACGGAGACCCAGTACTTC. Translating gives CASSPGLGTETQYF.

This clone was counted between two and nine times. The genes are TRBV4-3 and TRBJ2-2, with TRBD1 matching 10 bases. CDR1 and CDR2 from the germline V gene are LGHNA and YSLEER. This CDR3 is 18 amino acids long. V lost 4 bases and J lost 4; bases outside the gene matches: 12. The CDR3 sequence is CASSLIILRDRGTGELFF. The CDR3 DNA reads as TGCGCCAGCAGCCTTATCATCCTCCGGGACAGGGGCACCGGGGAGCTGTTTTTT.

This clone showed up just a few times. The chain is built from TRBV30 and TRBJ2-6; 7 bases agree with TRBD1. CDR3 length: 19 amino acids. Germline V gives CDR1 GTSNPN, CDR2 SVGIG (reference sequence). The trim removed 0 bases at V and 1 base at J, leaving 12 bases unmatched. The CDR3 nucleotides read TGTGCCTGGAGTGTAACCCTGTACAGGGGATGGTCTGGGGCCAACGTCCTGACTTTC. This gives the protein CAWSVTLYRGWSGANVLTF.

This clone was seen more than once but under ten times. The gene calls are TRBV4-1 and TRBJ1-1; D remains ambiguous. CDR3 length: 15 amino acids. Trimming removed 6 bases from V and 5 bases from J, with 19 bases in between. Germline V gene sequence: CDR1 MGHRA, CDR2 YSYEKL. CDR3 nucleotide sequence: TGCGCCAGCAGTCTGGGGAGGAGGGCTCGGACTGAAGCTTTCTTT. Its translation: CASSLGRRARTEAFF.

V gene TRBV15 combines with J gene TRBJ2-7, with 9 bases lining up with TRBD1. Germline V gene sequence: CDR1 LNHNV, CDR2 YYDKDF (reference sequence). After removal of 0 bases from V and 2 bases from J, the junction contained 5 bases not matched to a gene. The CDR3 loop spans 16 amino acids. This chain's CDR3 is CATSRDYRQGAYEQYF. CDR3 DNA: TGTGCCACCAGCAGAGATTACCGACAGGGGGCCTACGAGCAGTACTTC.

In its sample, this clone is medium-sized. This rearrangement joins TRBV4-1 to TRBJ2-3; 8 bases agree with TRBD1. Unmatched junction bases numbered 6, after V lost 5 bases and J lost 2 bases. Per germline, CDR1 MGHRA and CDR2 YSYEKL. The CDR3 totals 15 residues. CDR3 bases: TGCGCCAGCAGCGATACAGGGGGTTCCACAGATACGCAGTATTTT. This translates into CASSDTGGSTDTQYF.

The chain combines TRBV5-4 with TRBJ1-2; 10 bases line up with TRBD1. The CDR3 consists of 14 residues. Losses at the gene ends were 3 bases for V and 5 bases for J; bases not matched to a gene: 4. Looked up from germline, CDR1 is SGHNT and CDR2 is YYREEE (reference sequence). The CDR3 region is CASSSQGQGYGYTF. The CDR3 DNA is TGTGCCAGCAGCTCGCAGGGACAGGGGTATGGCTACACCTTC.

This clone was detected a few times. This rearrangement joins TRBV7-9 to TRBJ1-5, with 10 positions matching TRBD1. J was trimmed by 4 bases and V by 6 bases; bases with no gene match: 3. The germline CDR1 and CDR2 sequences are SEHNR and FQNEAQ (reference sequence). The CDR3 extends over 14 amino acids. This CDR3 reads CASSWDRGNQPQHF. CDR3 coding DNA: TGTGCCAGCAGTTGGGACAGGGGTAATCAGCCCCAGCATTTT.